The clone carrying this T cell receptor (beta chain) is medium-sized (0.01 to 0.1%) in the sample. Using its own MiXCR run on the 5' RACE reads, TCRdb lists one record per CDR3 protein. The repertoire holds approximately 1,900 distinct CDR3 sequences, approximately 21% seen once, with under 55% in the top ten. Trimming removed 5 bases at V and 5 bases at J, with 15 bases between. This CDR3 has 14 amino acids. Germline V gives CDR1 SEHNR, CDR2 FQNEAQ (reference sequence). Time point: sample taken at primary tumor resection. Unsorted tumor, nontumor lung tissue or cryopreserved PBMC supplied the whole RNA. The donors were 72 patients with non-small cell lung cancer that was early-stage and untreated. This record belongs to a study of spatial heterogeneity in lung cancer. Study-level information: Alpha-chain sequences were consistently detected less often than beta-chain sequences.

This TCR was sampled from a male donor with early-stage non-small cell lung cancer. V gene TRBV7-9 combines with J gene TRBJ1-1, with D tentatively TRBD1 (6 bases). The input for sequencing was PBMCs, taken at surgery. DNA for the CDR3: TGTGCCAGCAGCGTTACAGGGCGGCAGACTGAAGCTTTCTTT. This codes for CASSVTGRQTEAFF.